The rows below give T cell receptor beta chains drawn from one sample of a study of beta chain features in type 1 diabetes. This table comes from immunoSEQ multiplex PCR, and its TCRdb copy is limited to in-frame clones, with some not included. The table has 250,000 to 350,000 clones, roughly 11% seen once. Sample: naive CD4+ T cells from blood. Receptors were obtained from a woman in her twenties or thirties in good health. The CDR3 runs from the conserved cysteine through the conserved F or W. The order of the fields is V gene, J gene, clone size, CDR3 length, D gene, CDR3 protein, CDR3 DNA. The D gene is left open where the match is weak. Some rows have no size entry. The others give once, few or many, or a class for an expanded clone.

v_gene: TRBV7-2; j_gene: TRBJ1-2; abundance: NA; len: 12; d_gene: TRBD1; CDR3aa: CASTRDRAGYTF; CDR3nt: TGTGCCAGCACCCGGGACAGGGCTGGCTACACCTTC
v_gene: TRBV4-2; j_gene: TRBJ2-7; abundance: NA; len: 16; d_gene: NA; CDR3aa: CASSQGKDLSSYEQYF; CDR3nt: TGTGCCAGCAGCCAAGGCAAGGACTTAAGCTCCTACGAGCAGTACTTC
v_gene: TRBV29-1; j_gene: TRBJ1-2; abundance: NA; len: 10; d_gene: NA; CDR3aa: CSVDTDGYTF; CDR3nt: TGCAGCGTTGATACAGATGGCTACACCTTC
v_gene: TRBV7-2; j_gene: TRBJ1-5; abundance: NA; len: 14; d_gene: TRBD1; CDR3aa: CASSSQTGTQPQHF; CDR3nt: TGTGCCAGCAGCTCACAGACAGGGACTCAGCCCCAGCATTTT
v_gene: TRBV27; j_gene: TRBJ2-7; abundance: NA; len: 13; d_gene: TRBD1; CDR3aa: CASSTSTGGEQYF; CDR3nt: TGTGCCAGCAGTACCTCGACAGGGGGCGAGCAGTACTTC
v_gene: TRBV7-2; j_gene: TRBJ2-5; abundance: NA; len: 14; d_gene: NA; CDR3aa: CASSLLGYQETQYF; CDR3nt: TGTGCCAGCAGCTTATTGGGCTACCAAGAGACCCAGTACTTC
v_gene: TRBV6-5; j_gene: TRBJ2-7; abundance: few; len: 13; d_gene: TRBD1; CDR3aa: CASQGTGGGEQYF; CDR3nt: TGTGCCAGCCAAGGGACAGGGGGAGGTGAGCAGTACTTC
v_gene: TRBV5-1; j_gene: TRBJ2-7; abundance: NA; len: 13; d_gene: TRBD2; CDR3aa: CASYISGNNEQYF; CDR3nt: TGCGCCAGTTATATTAGCGGGAACAACGAGCAGTACTTC
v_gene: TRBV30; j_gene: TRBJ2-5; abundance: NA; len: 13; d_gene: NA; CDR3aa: CAWSRGYQETQYF; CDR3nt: TGTGCCTGGAGCCGGGGGTATCAAGAGACCCAGTACTTC
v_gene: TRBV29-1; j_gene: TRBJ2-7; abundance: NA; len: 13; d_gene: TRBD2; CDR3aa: CSVGASGIYEQYF; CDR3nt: TGCAGCGTTGGGGCTAGCGGGATCTACGAGCAGTACTTC
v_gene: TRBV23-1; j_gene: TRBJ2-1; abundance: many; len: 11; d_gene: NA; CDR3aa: CASSQGDEQFF; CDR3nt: TGCGCCAGCAGTCAGGGAGATGAGCAGTTCTTC
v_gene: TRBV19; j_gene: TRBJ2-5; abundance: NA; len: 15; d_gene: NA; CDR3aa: CASTPGLRHQETQYF; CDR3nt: TGTGCCAGTACCCCGGGGTTACGGCACCAAGAGACCCAGTACTTC
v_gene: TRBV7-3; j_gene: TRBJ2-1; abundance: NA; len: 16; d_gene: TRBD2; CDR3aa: CASSLTASGRNNEQFF; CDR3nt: TGTGCCAGCAGCTTAACCGCTAGCGGGCGGAACAATGAGCAGTTCTTC
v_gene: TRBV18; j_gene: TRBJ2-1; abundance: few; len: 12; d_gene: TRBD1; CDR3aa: CASSQQDREIIF; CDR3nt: TGTGCCAGCTCACAACAGGACAGGGAAATTATCTTC
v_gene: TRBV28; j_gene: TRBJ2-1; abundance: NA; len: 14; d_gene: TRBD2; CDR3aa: CASSFRLAGAWQFF; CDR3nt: TGTGCCAGCAGTTTTCGGCTAGCGGGAGCTTGGCAGTTCTTC